These 19 T cell receptor beta chains were all obtained from the same sample, sequenced in a study of cytomegalovirus exposure and HLA in healthy donors. Primers for the PCR totalled 60 Vbeta and 13 Jbeta. Repertoires were generated with immunoSEQ multiplex PCR, while TCRdb's copy carries only in-frame clones and drops some. This repertoire shows 180,000 or so clones, around 80% found once; its top ten account for about 1.5%. The sequencing input was PBMCs. The receptors stem from a man between 18 and 29 years old in good health and CMV-seronegative.

The chain uses TRBV2 and TRBJ2-7, with TRBD1 identical over 9 bases. The V and J ends lost 4 bases and 3 bases, in that order; junction bases with no gene match: 7. Germline V CDR1 and CDR2: SNHLY, FYNNEI. The CDR3 spans 15 residues. The CDR3 spells CASSVGTGSIYEQYF. Written as DNA, the CDR3 is TGTGCCAGCAGTGTGGGGACAGGGAGCATCTACGAGCAGTACTTC.

V is TRBV15 and J is TRBJ1-2, with D maybe TRBD1 (6 bases). Germline CDR1 reads LNHNV; CDR2 reads YYDKDF (reference sequence). The CDR3 runs to 16 residues. Trimming took off 0 bases at V and 4 bases at J, with 15 bases between the two ends. The chain's CDR3 is CATSRDRLTGRYGYTF. CDR3 coding DNA: TGTGCCACCAGCAGAGATCGCCTGACAGGCCGCTATGGCTACACCTTC.

The chain joins TRBV5-6 to TRBJ2-2; 7 bases line up with TRBD2. This CDR3 is built from 16 residues. V trimming: 2 bases; J trimming: 2 bases; junction bases outside the gene matches: 6. In germline, CDR1 is SGHDT, CDR2 YYEEEE. CDR3 residues: CASSFSREVNTGELFF. Written as DNA, the CDR3 is TGTGCCAGCAGCTTTTCACGGGAGGTAAACACCGGGGAGCTGTTTTTT.

This clone occurred once. This chain uses TRBV6-6 with TRBJ2-7; the match to TRBD1 covers 9 bases. V shed 2 bases, J shed 4 bases, and the junction held 6 bases outside the gene matches. This CDR3 is 15 amino acids long. The germline V gene has CDR1 MNHNY and CDR2 SVGAGI (reference sequence). The CDR3 nucleotides are TGTGCCAGCAGTTACCGAGGACAGGGGAAGTACGAGCAGTACTTC. Translating it yields CASSYRGQGKYEQYF.

This clone was seen a handful of times. This sequence joins TRBV5-1 and TRBJ1-4, with TRBD1 as a possible D gene (5 bases). Germline V gene sequence: CDR1 SGHRS, CDR2 YFSETQ. The CDR3 is 16 amino acids. V was trimmed by 0 bases and J by 8 bases, leaving 17 bases between them. The CDR3 sequence is CASSLGQSVQGEKLFF. CDR3 sequence (DNA): TGCGCCAGCAGCTTGGGACAGTCGGTTCAAGGGGAAAAACTGTTTTTT.

The rearrangement uses TRBV25-1 and TRBJ1-4; TRBD1 matches at 7 bases. The CDR3 sequence is 15 residues long. The trim removed 6 bases at V and 8 bases at J, leaving 12 bases unmatched. Per germline, CDR1 MGHDK and CDR2 SYGVNS. CDR3 DNA sequence: TGTGCCAGCAGGTTCGACGAAGGGGGCCGGGAAAAACTGTTTTTT. Encoded protein: CASRFDEGGREKLFF. The full variable domain, its missing parts supplied by reference TRBV25-1 and TRBJ1-4, is EADIYQTPRYLVIGTGKKITLECSQTMGHDKMYWYQQDPGMELHLIHYSYGVNSTEKGDLSSESTVSRIRTEHFPLTLESARPSHTSQYLCASRFDEGGREKLFFGSGTQLSVL.

This rearrangement joins TRBV7-6 to TRBJ2-1; possible D gene TRBD1, 6 bases. The CDR3 is 17 residues long. The germline V gene has CDR1 SGHVS and CDR2 FNYEAQ. V was pared by 5 bases and J by 1 base, with 18 bases between. The CDR3 DNA follows: TGTGCCAGCAGCCCTAGCCGGCAGGGGATGTCCTACAATGAGCAGTTCTTC. Amino acids: CASSPSRQGMSYNEQFF.

The genes are TRBV7-5 and TRBJ2-2; the DNA was not used to check the table's D call, TRBD1. TRBV7-5 is noted as a pseudogene. This CDR3 region has 14 residues. The DNA of the CDR3 is TGTGCCGGGGGTTGGACAGCCAACACCGGGGAGCTGTTTTTT. Translated: CAGGWTANTGELFF.

V usage is TRBV19 and J usage is TRBJ1-1; 9 bases match TRBD1. The V gene's germline CDR1 is LNHDA and CDR2 SQIVND (reference sequence). The CDR3 extends over 16 amino acids. Losses at the gene ends were 10 bases for V and 4 bases for J; bases not matched to a gene: 16. The CDR3 region has the DNA TGTGCCACTACAACAGGGGGCAATCGGGGGTTCACTGAAGCTTTCTTT. This encodes CATTTGGNRGFTEAFF.

V and J are TRBV6-5 and TRBJ2-7, with D possibly matching TRBD2 (6 bases). V was pared by 6 bases and J by 4 bases, with 13 bases between. The length of the CDR3 is 13 residues. Germline CDR1 reads MNHEY; CDR2 reads SVGAGI. CDR3 sequence reads: CASSPGREYEQYF. DNA for the CDR3: TGTGCCAGCAGCCCCGGGAGAGAGTACGAGCAGTACTTC.

The V gene is TRBV27, the J gene TRBJ1-5; perhaps TRBD1 as D (5 bases). The V end lost 3 bases, the J end lost 1 base, and 10 bases lay between the germline ends. The CDR3 loop spans 15 amino acids. The germline V gene encodes CDR1 MNHEY and CDR2 SMNVEV (reference sequence). The DNA of the CDR3 is TGTGCCAGCAGTTTTCAGGGTAAAAGCAATCAGCCCCAGCATTTT. Translation gives CASSFQGKSNQPQHF.

V and J are TRBV25-1 and TRBJ2-4, with 9 nucleotides matching TRBD1. The CDR3 loop spans 12 amino acids. The trim removed 6 bases at V and 8 bases at J, leaving 2 bases unmatched. Germline loops: CDR1 MGHDK, CDR2 SYGVNS. The CDR3 is CASRDRGDIQYF. The CDR3 nucleotides read TGTGCCAGCAGGGACAGGGGCGACATTCAGTACTTC. Looking up the rest from reference TRBV25-1 and TRBJ2-4 gives the full variable domain: EADIYQTPRYLVIGTGKKITLECSQTMGHDKMYWYQQDPGMELHLIHYSYGVNSTEKGDLSSESTVSRIRTEHFPLTLESARPSHTSQYLCASRDRGDIQYFGAGTRLSVL.

This chain links TRBV30 with TRBJ2-2, with 11 bases fitting TRBD1. The junction had 8 bases not matched to a gene; V was cut back by 8 bases and J by 6 bases. Germline values: CDR1 GTSNPN, CDR2 SVGIG (reference sequence). The CDR3 runs 14 residues. CDR3 protein: CALLRTGGPGELFF. Written as DNA, the CDR3 is TGTGCCCTTCTCCGGACAGGGGGCCCCGGGGAGCTGTTTTTT.

This clone was recorded a few times. The rearrangement joins TRBV25-1 to TRBJ1-4; a possible D gene is TRBD1 (5 bases). Germline V gene data show CDR1 as MGHDK and CDR2 as SYGVNS. The CDR3 runs to 16 residues. Trimming shortened V by 0 bases and J by 7 bases, and 15 bases separated the two germline ends. The CDR3: CASSEYHLGEGEKLFF. DNA for the CDR3: TGTGCCAGCAGTGAATATCACCTGGGGGAGGGTGAAAAACTGTTTTTT. Drawing the rest from reference TRBV25-1 and TRBJ1-4, the complete variable domain is EADIYQTPRYLVIGTGKKITLECSQTMGHDKMYWYQQDPGMELHLIHYSYGVNSTEKGDLSSESTVSRIRTEHFPLTLESARPSHTSQYLCASSEYHLGEGEKLFFGSGTQLSVL.

The chain links TRBV28 to TRBJ1-1, with 7 nucleotides matching TRBD1. From germline, CDR1 is MDHEN and CDR2 SYDVKM. This CDR3 is built from 14 residues. V dropped 7 bases and J dropped 5; count of bases not matched to a gene: 10. CDR3 loop: CASTPGGVRTEAFF. The CDR3 bases are TGTGCCAGCACCCCAGGGGGAGTCCGGACTGAAGCTTTCTTT.

This clone was counted a few times. The CDR3 sequence: CASSYSGPGSNQPQHF. DNA of the CDR3: TGTGCCAGCAGTTACTCGGGCCCAGGGAGCAATCAGCCCCAGCATTTT. The rearrangement links TRBV6-8 to TRBJ1-5; possible D gene TRBD1, 5 bases. The CDR3 covers 16 residues. V was shortened by 0 bases and J by 1 base, with 10 bases between the two germline ends. Germline CDR1 and CDR2: MNHGY and SAAAGT.

The chain couples TRBV5-4 to TRBJ2-2; no reliable D call. The germline V gene has CDR1 SGHNT and CDR2 YYREEE (reference sequence). V was cut by 4 bases and J by 5 bases, with 9 bases left in between. CDR3 length: 13 residues. CDR3 sequence (DNA): TGTGCCAGCAGCAACCGGAGTACCGGGGAGCTGTTTTTT. Amino acids: CASSNRSTGELFF.

This rearrangement joins TRBV7-8 to TRBJ2-5, with unresolved D. This CDR3 comprises 12 residues. V was trimmed by 3 bases and J by 5 bases, leaving 7 bases between them. Per germline, CDR1 SGHVS and CDR2 FQNEAQ. For the CDR3, the DNA is TGTGCCAGCAGCTTCGGTTCGGAGACCCAGTACTTC. This codes for CASSFGSETQYF.

The rearrangement uses TRBV11-2 and TRBJ2-7; D is unresolved. Trimming cost V 2 bases and J 6 bases, with 5 bases left between them. The CDR3 totals 11 residues. The germline CDR1 and CDR2 sequences are SGHAT and FQNNGV. The CDR3 coding sequence is TGTGCCAGCAGCTTAACCGGCGAGCAGTACTTC. Translating it yields CASSLTGEQYF.